This passage covers 11 T cell receptor beta chains from one sample sequenced in a study of T cells in Graves' hyperthyroidism and ophthalmopathy. TCR beta CDR3 regions were amplified from RNA transcripts. First-round RT-PCR targeting the TCR CDR3 was performed with the HTBI primer set. TCRdb re-called the multiplex PCR reads with MiXCR, one entry per CDR3 protein. The sample has 250,000 or so distinct CDR3 sequences, roughly 15% seen once. Specimen: blood. The receptor source for this set is a woman aged 50 to 60 with Graves' hyperthyroidism that later progressed to Graves' ophthalmopathy.

Here the CDR3 reads CASRLGRDRGHTGELFF. For the CDR3, the DNA is TGTGCCAGCAGATTAGGAAGGGACAGGGGGCACACCGGGGAGCTGTTTTTT. V is TRBV6-1 and J is TRBJ2-2; TRBD1 matches at 12 bases. The ends lost 6 bases at V and 3 bases at J; junction bases unmatched: 8. Germline V CDR1 and CDR2: MNHNS, SASEGT. The CDR3 runs 17 residues.

The table lists this clonotype with many counts. The chain combines TRBV11-2 with TRBJ2-7; TRBD2 aligns across 13 bases. The CDR3 sequence is 19 residues long. Per the germline V gene, CDR1 is SGHAT and CDR2 is FQNNGV. V lost 0 bases and J lost 1; bases outside the gene matches: 9. The CDR3 DNA reads as TGTGCCAGCAGCTTAGAGTCCAATCGGGGACTAGCGGGATCCTACGAGCAGTACTTC. Its protein product is CASSLESNRGLAGSYEQYF.

This clonotype came up many times. CDR3 amino acids: CASSSSGSSTDTQYF. CDR3 coding DNA: TGTGCCAGCAGCTCTAGCGGGAGTTCAACAGATACGCAGTATTTT. The chain uses TRBV7-9 and TRBJ2-3, with TRBD2 identical over 10 bases. CDR1 is SEHNR, CDR2 FQNEAQ, per germline (reference sequence). The CDR3 is 15 residues long. V gave up 4 bases and J gave up 3 bases; unmatched junction bases: 4.

This clonotype occurred a few times. The chain recombines TRBV20-1 with TRBJ2-7; D may be TRBD1 (6 bases). CDR1 and CDR2 (germline): DFQATT, SNEGSKA (reference sequence). The V end lost 6 bases, the J end lost 2 bases, and 11 bases lay between the germline ends. The length of the CDR3 is 12 residues. CDR3 nucleotides: TGCAGTGCCCGGACAGAGACCTACGAGCAGTACTTC. Translated: CSARTETYEQYF.

In this sample, this clonotype turned up many times. V gene TRBV6-2 or TRBV6-3 combines with J gene TRBJ2-7; 9 bases align to TRBD1. Trimming at V came to 0 bases and at J to 5 bases, leaving 8 bases not matched to a gene. The germline CDR1 and CDR2 sequences are MNHEY and SVGEGT. CDR3 length: 16 residues. The CDR3 DNA reads TGTGCCAGCAGTTACTCGAGGGGACAGGGTTTCCACGAGCAGTACTTC. It translates to CASSYSRGQGFHEQYF.

This clonotype was recorded at least ten times. This sequence joins TRBV7-6 and TRBJ2-2; no reliable D call. This CDR3 comprises 15 residues. V was trimmed by 3 bases and J by 3 bases, leaving 11 bases between them. Germline lookup yields CDR1 SGHVS and CDR2 FNYEAQ. CDR3 sequence reads: CASSLSEADTGELFF. The CDR3 bases are TGTGCCAGCAGCTTGTCAGAGGCGGACACCGGGGAGCTGTTTTTT.

This clonotype occurred a few times. This chain connects TRBV9 to TRBJ2-2, with 13 positions matching TRBD2. Germline loops: CDR1 SGDLS, CDR2 YYNGEE. This CDR3 has 15 residues. Losses at the gene ends were 4 bases for V and 6 bases for J; bases not matched to a gene: 3. The CDR3 is CASSTTSGRAGELFF. CDR3 sequence (DNA): TGTGCCAGCAGCACCACTAGCGGGAGGGCCGGGGAGCTGTTTTTT.

This clonotype was detected ten times or more. This chain links TRBV11-2 with TRBJ2-1; tentatively, D is TRBD1 (5 bases). V was shortened by 7 bases and J by 5 bases, with 21 bases between the two germline ends. The CDR3 has 16 residues. Germline CDR1 reads SGHAT; CDR2 reads FQNNGV. The DNA for the CDR3 is TGTGCCAGCACCCCGTCTCCTAGGGGCATAGACAATGAGCAGTTCTTC. This sequence encodes CASTPSPRGIDNEQFF. Based on the CDR3 plus reference TRBV11-2 and TRBJ2-1, the full variable domain is EAGVAQSPRYKIIEKRQSVAFWCNPISGHATLYWYQQILGQGPKLLIQFQNNGVVDDSQLPKDRFSAERLKGVDSTLKIQPAKLEDSAVYLCASTPSPRGIDNEQFFGPGTRLTVL.

This chain joins TRBV20-1 and TRBJ2-1; 12 bases match TRBD2. The junction had 12 bases not matched to a gene; V was cut back by 2 bases and J by 4 bases. The CDR3 spans 18 residues. Germline CDR1 DFQATT, CDR2 SNEGSKA (reference sequence). The CDR3, as DNA: TGCAGTGCTAGACTAAGTGGGCTAGCGGGAGGGGTATACAATGAGCAGTTCTTC. It translates to CSARLSGLAGGVYNEQFF.

This sequence joins TRBV12-3 or TRBV12-4 and TRBJ2-7; D is unclear. V lost 4 bases and J 7 bases, leaving 11 bases between the germline ends. This CDR3 contains 12 residues. This CDR3 is CASSWATGEQYF. The DNA of the CDR3 is TGTGCCAGCAGTTGGGCCACCGGGGAGCAGTACTTC.

About this clonotype: At one end, the junction sequence differs from germline, possibly due to a read error. V usage is TRBV5-6 and J usage is TRBJ2-7; 10 bases are shared with TRBD1. The CDR3 contains 14 residues. The germline V gene encodes CDR1 SGHDT and CDR2 YYEEEE. The CDR3 DNA follows: TGTGCCGGCAGCTTCGGACAGGGGGTCTGGGAGCAGTACTTC. Protein product: CAGSFGQGVWEQYF. Full variable domain (outside the CDR3, taken from reference TRBV5-6 and TRBJ2-7): DAGVTQSPTHLIKTRGQQVTLRCSPKSGHDTVSWYQQALGQGPQFIFQYYEEEERQRGNFPDRFSGHQFPNYSSELNVNALLLGDSALYLCAGSFGQGVWEQYFGPGTRLTVT.